The clone carrying this T cell receptor beta chain was seen ten or more times. Antigen specificity is unknown. TCR beta CDR3 region amplification was performed from RNA transcripts. In the first-round RT-PCR of the TCR CDR3, the HTBI primer set was used. One entry per CDR3 protein, called by TCRdb with MiXCR from the multiplex PCR reads. The sample lists 600,000 to 750,000 distinct CDR3 sequences, 15% to 20% occurring once. The CDR3 runs 14 residues. From germline, CDR1 is SQVTM and CDR2 ANQGSEA. Trimming removed 6 bases from V and 2 bases from J, with 17 bases in between. The record originates from a study of T cells in Graves' hyperthyroidism and ophthalmopathy. General study findings and limits: Blood shared most expanded thyroid clonotypes above 0.001. Researchers report that a 13 V-J model separated ophthalmopathy from stable hyperthyroidism.

Source material: blood. The receptor was isolated from a man aged 45-65 years with Graves' hyperthyroidism. The V call is TRBV29-1, the J call TRBJ2-7; D may match TRBD1 or TRBD2 (7 bases each). The CDR3 loop reads CSVGGTARTYEQYF. The DNA of the CDR3 is TGCAGCGTGGGAGGGACAGCTAGAACCTACGAGCAGTACTTC.